This TCR beta chain was sequenced in a study of B cell selection in AIRE deficiency. Germline loops: CDR1 SGDLS, CDR2 YYNGEE. The CDR3 spans 14 residues. The V gene lost 4 bases and the J gene lost 9 bases, with 16 bases spanning the gap. Sorted regulatory T cells were CD4-positive, CD25-high and CD127-low or negative. Study-level findings and limits: Patient Tconv cells held around a third of Treg sequences shared by healthy donors. Shared Treg sequences had shorter CDR3s, biased toward rearrangements with few non-templated insertions.

Worth noting for this clone: Its antigen is currently unknown.

In the original analysis: Approximately 5.3x10^4 patient and 9.4x10^4 or so healthy donor TCRbeta sequences came from Tregs. Assay used: immunoSEQ multiplex PCR; TCRdb lists only in-frame clones, some missing. The V and J calls and clone size were taken over from that table, and D and trimming were inferred from the DNA. The sample has 20,000 to 30,000 clones, approximately 90% seen once; the top ten hold approximately 1.1%. Material for sequencing was CD4+CD25+ Tregs sorted from PBMCs. This sequence joins TRBV9 and TRBJ2-2, with a weak D call TRBD2 (5 bases). This clonotype originated in a human donor in good health. The CDR3 DNA reads as TGTGCCAGCAGCCCCCGGGGAGATCCTTGGGAGCTGTTTTTT. It yields the protein CASSPRGDPWELFF.